This TCR beta chain came from a study of tissue T cells after allogeneic stem cell transplantation. Study conclusions and caveats: TCR repertoires tracked anatomic similarity, regardless of disease or transplant status. Some tissue clones might be persisting host cells; their alloreactivity or antigen specificity was not determined. Sampling depth was limited, and the cohort was small and clinically varied.

TCRdb keeps only in-frame clones here, not all; method: immunoSEQ multiplex PCR. Among about 4,900 clones, around 45% were seen once, and the ten largest hold about 20%. Documented time point: mouse harvest day 14 after allogeneic transplant. Mouse grafts combined 10^7 T-cell-depleted bone marrow cells with 10^6 splenic CD5+ T cells. This mouse GVHD model was MHC-mismatched B6 to BALB/c, profiled day 7 or 14. Concerning this clone itself: Its antigen is unknown. The gene names here belong to mouse.

The sample was gut tissue. The clonotype comes from a female BALB/c mouse given C57BL/6 T cells with graft-versus-host disease after an allogeneic hematopoietic cell transplant.

Here the CDR3 reads CASSHQGAGNTGQLYF. CDR3 bases read: TGTGCCAGCTCTCATCAGGGGGCGGGGAACACCGGGCAGCTCTAC. This chain connects TRBV12-1 to TRBJ2-2; TRBD1 matches at 8 bases. The read stops 1 residue short of the end of the CDR3; the missing end is completed from the germline J gene. The germline V gene has CDR1 SGHSN and CDR2 HYEKVE. The CDR3 length is 16 residues. V trimming: 2 bases; J trimming: 2 bases; junction bases outside the gene matches: 6.